The rows below give T cell receptor beta chains drawn from one sample of a study of blood T cell repertoires in COVID-19. The protocol was immunoSEQ multiplex PCR, while the TCRdb copy is restricted to in-frame clones and leaves out a portion. Here the sample spans about 59,000 clones, 75% to 95% being singletons. Sequenced: peripheral blood. These receptors all stem from a human donor in a cohort sampled during active COVID-19. The CDR3 runs from the conserved cysteine through the conserved F or W. Each record gives: V gene, J gene, CDR3 protein.

v_gene: TRBV30; j_gene: TRBJ2-5; CDR3aa: CAWSINRIFGETQYF
v_gene: TRBV7-2; j_gene: TRBJ1-1; CDR3aa: CASTHLGGYLRSTEAFF
v_gene: TRBV6-2/TRBV6-3; j_gene: TRBJ2-3; CDR3aa: CASSDRGDLTDTQYF
v_gene: TRBV28; j_gene: TRBJ2-1; CDR3aa: CASRSSFLNEQFF
v_gene: TRBV19; j_gene: TRBJ2-7; CDR3aa: CASTQTGTGDYEQYF
v_gene: TRBV5-1; j_gene: TRBJ2-7; CDR3aa: CASSYLAGSTYEQYF
v_gene: TRBV4-3; j_gene: TRBJ2-1; CDR3aa: CASSRAGEQFF
v_gene: TRBV7-9; j_gene: TRBJ1-4; CDR3aa: CASSQGRALNEKLFF
v_gene: TRBV5-1; j_gene: TRBJ2-7; CDR3aa: CASSFLRGGKGDEQYF
v_gene: TRBV6-1; j_gene: TRBJ2-7; CDR3aa: CASSESPSGSDEQYF
v_gene: TRBV7-9; j_gene: TRBJ2-5; CDR3aa: CASSEQEETQYF
v_gene: TRBV27; j_gene: TRBJ2-1; CDR3aa: CASSLSWRGGSYNEQFF
v_gene: TRBV3-1/TRBV3-2; j_gene: TRBJ1-6; CDR3aa: CASSQDDPRANNSPLHF
v_gene: TRBV7-2; j_gene: TRBJ2-3; CDR3aa: CASSLQVPTDTQYF
v_gene: TRBV5-4; j_gene: TRBJ1-5; CDR3aa: CASSFDRDQPQHF
v_gene: TRBV2; j_gene: TRBJ2-3; CDR3aa: CASSETVDTQYF
v_gene: TRBV12-3/TRBV12-4; j_gene: TRBJ2-1; CDR3aa: CASRGTGENEQFF
v_gene: TRBV21-1; j_gene: TRBJ2-2; CDR3aa: CASSKEGTGTKGTGELFF
v_gene: TRBV7-3; j_gene: TRBJ2-7; CDR3aa: CASSTPGDRSYEQYF
v_gene: TRBV12-3/TRBV12-4; j_gene: TRBJ2-7; CDR3aa: CASSYRVPYEQYF
v_gene: TRBV7-2; j_gene: TRBJ2-5; CDR3aa: CASRFSGSDQETQYF
v_gene: TRBV9; j_gene: TRBJ2-1; CDR3aa: CASSIQLAGYLSYNEQFF
v_gene: TRBV5-1; j_gene: TRBJ2-5; CDR3aa: CASSLVPGTSGGETQYF
v_gene: TRBV5-1; j_gene: TRBJ2-5; CDR3aa: CASSLRGAGGAETQYF
v_gene: TRBV3-1/TRBV3-2; j_gene: TRBJ1-4; CDR3aa: CASSRRTVEKLFF
v_gene: TRBV29-1; j_gene: TRBJ2-3; CDR3aa: CSVVGGLTDTQYF
v_gene: TRBV7-3; j_gene: TRBJ1-1; CDR3aa: CASTIQTGNTEAFF
v_gene: TRBV5-1; j_gene: TRBJ2-1; CDR3aa: CASSLDGIYNEQFF
v_gene: TRBV5-1; j_gene: TRBJ2-4; CDR3aa: CASSAGDLDIQYF
v_gene: TRBV10-1; j_gene: TRBJ1-1; CDR3aa: CASSETGQGAVEAFF
v_gene: TRBV2; j_gene: TRBJ1-1; CDR3aa: CASSFYPGLTEGF
v_gene: TRBV18; j_gene: TRBJ2-5; CDR3aa: CASSPDQEETQYF
v_gene: TRBV11-2; j_gene: TRBJ1-1; CDR3aa: CASSFRFAGPMNTEAFF
v_gene: TRBV11-2; j_gene: TRBJ2-1; CDR3aa: CASSSRTSGIYNEQFF
v_gene: TRBV5-1; j_gene: TRBJ2-1; CDR3aa: CASSLVAGGFNEQFF
v_gene: TRBV11-3; j_gene: TRBJ2-7; CDR3aa: CASSLNSGGAYYEQYF
v_gene: TRBV19; j_gene: TRBJ1-2; CDR3aa: CASSPDSQTDIYGYTF
v_gene: TRBV11-3; j_gene: TRBJ2-1; CDR3aa: CASSSGTSGVNNEQFF
v_gene: TRBV28; j_gene: TRBJ2-2; CDR3aa: CASSLRRLGEAGELFF
v_gene: TRBV28; j_gene: TRBJ2-4; CDR3aa: CASPPYGTGEISENIQYF
v_gene: TRBV10-3; j_gene: TRBJ1-2; CDR3aa: CAISEGQVGLYGYTF
v_gene: TRBV3-1/TRBV3-2; j_gene: TRBJ2-3; CDR3aa: CASSQVWLAGTTDTQYF
v_gene: TRBV5-4; j_gene: TRBJ2-7; CDR3aa: CASSYQGTGSSYEQYF
v_gene: TRBV27; j_gene: TRBJ2-3; CDR3aa: CASSPTLSAGLDDTQYF
v_gene: TRBV5-1; j_gene: TRBJ2-2; CDR3aa: CASSWTSGSSSGELFF
v_gene: TRBV27; j_gene: TRBJ1-2; CDR3aa: CASSLWLDRGRDYGYTF
v_gene: TRBV7-6; j_gene: TRBJ2-2; CDR3aa: CASSSRLAGDTGELFF
v_gene: TRBV19; j_gene: TRBJ2-7; CDR3aa: CASSIDVIYEQYF
v_gene: TRBV5-1; j_gene: TRBJ1-1; CDR3aa: CASSLQGLTEAFF
v_gene: TRBV7-2; j_gene: TRBJ1-5; CDR3aa: CASSLALSGQGANQPQHF
v_gene: TRBV25-1; j_gene: TRBJ1-2; CDR3aa: CASSAGFGYTF